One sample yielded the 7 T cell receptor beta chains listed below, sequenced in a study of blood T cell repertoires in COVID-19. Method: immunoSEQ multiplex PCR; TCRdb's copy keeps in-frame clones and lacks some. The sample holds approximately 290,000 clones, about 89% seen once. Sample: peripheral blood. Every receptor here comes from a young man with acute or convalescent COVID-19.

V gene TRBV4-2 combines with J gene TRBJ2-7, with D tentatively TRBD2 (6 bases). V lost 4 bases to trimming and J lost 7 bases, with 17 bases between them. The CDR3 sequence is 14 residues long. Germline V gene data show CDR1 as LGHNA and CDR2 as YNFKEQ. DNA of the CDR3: TGTGCCAGCAGCCTAAGGTGGGAGGACCGGGAGCAGTACTTC. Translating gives CASSLRWEDREQYF.

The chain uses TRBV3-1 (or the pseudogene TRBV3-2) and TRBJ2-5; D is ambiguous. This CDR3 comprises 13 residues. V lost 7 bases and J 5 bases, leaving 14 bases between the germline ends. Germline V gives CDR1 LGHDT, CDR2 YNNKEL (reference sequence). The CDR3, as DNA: TGTGCCAGCACCCTTATAGCCGGGGAGACCCAGTACTTC. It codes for CASTLIAGETQYF.

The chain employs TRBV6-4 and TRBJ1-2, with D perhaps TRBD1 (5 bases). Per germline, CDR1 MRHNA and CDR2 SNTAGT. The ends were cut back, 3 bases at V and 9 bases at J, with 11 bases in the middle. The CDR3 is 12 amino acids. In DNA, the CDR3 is TGTGCCAGCAGTGAAGACAGTAGGCGCTACACCTTC. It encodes CASSEDSRRYTF.

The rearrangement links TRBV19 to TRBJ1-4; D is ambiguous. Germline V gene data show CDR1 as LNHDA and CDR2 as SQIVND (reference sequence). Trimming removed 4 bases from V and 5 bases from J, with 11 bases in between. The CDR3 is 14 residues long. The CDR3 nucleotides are TGTGCCAGTAGTAGAGGACTGTTCAATGAAAAACTGTTTTTT. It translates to CASSRGLFNEKLFF.

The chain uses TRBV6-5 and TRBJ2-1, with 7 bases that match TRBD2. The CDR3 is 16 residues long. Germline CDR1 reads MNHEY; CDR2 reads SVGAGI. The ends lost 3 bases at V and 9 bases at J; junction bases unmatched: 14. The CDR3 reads CASSYHGGGKAPEQFF. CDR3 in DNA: TGTGCCAGCAGTTATCATGGGGGGGGAAAGGCACCTGAGCAGTTCTTC.

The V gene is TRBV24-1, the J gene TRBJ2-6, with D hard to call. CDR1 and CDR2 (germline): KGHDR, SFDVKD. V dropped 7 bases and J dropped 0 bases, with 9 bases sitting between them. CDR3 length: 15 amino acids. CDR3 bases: TGTGCCACCAGCCTCGGTTCCTCTGGGGCCAACGTCCTGACTTTC. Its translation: CATSLGSSGANVLTF.

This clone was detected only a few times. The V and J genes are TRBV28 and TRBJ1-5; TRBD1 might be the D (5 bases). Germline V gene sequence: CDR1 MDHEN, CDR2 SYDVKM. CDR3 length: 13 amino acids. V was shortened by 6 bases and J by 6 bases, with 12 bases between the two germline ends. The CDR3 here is CASRGGAGQPQHF. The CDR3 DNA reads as TGTGCCAGCAGAGGAGGGGCCGGTCAGCCCCAGCATTTT. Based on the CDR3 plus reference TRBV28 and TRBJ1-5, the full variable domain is DVKVTQSSRYLVKRTGEKVFLECVQDMDHENMFWYRQDPGLGLRLIYFSYDVKMKEKGDIPEGYSVSREKKERFSLILESASTNQTSMYLCASRGGAGQPQHFGDGTRLSIL.